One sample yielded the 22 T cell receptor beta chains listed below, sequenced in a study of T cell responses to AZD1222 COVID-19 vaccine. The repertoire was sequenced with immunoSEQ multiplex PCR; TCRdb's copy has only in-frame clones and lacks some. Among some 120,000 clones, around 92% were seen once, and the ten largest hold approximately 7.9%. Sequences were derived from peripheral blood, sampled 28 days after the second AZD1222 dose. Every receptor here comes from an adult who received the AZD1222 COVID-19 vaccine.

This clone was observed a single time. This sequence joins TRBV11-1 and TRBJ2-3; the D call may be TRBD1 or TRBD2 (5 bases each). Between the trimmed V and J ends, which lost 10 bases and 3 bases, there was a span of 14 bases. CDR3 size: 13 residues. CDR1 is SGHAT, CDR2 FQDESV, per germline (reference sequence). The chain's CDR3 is CAIPGRNTDTQYF. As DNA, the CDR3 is TGTGCCATACCGGGACGGAATACAGATACGCAGTATTTT. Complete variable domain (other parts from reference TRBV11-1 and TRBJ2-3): EAEVAQSPRYKITEKSQAVAFWCDPISGHATLYWYRQILGQGPELLVQFQDESVVDDSQLPKDRFSAERLKGVDSTLKIQPAELGDSAMYLCAIPGRNTDTQYFGPGTRLTVL.

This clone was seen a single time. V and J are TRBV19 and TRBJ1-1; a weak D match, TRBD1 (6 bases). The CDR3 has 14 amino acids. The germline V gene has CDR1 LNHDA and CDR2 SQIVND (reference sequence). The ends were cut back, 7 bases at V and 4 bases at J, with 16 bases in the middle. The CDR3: CASKGDISVTEAFF. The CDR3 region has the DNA TGTGCCAGTAAGGGGGACATTTCCGTCACTGAAGCTTTCTTT.

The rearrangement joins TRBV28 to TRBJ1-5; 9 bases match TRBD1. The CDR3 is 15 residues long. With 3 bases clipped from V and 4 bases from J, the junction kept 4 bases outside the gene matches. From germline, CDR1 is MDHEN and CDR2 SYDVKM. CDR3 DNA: TGTGCCAGCAGTTTTCCCGGGACAGGGAATCAGCCCCAGCATTTT. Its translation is CASSFPGTGNQPQHF.

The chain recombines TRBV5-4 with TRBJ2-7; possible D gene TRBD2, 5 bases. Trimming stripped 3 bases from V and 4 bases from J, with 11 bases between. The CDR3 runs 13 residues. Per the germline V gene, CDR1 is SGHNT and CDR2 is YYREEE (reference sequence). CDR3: CASSYREKYEQYF. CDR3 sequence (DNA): TGTGCCAGCAGCTACCGGGAAAAATACGAGCAGTACTTC. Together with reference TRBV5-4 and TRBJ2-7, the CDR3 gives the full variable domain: ETGVTQSPTHLIKTRGQQVTLRCSSQSGHNTVSWYQQALGQGPQFIFQYYREEENGRGNFPPRFSGLQFPNYSSELNVNALELDDSALYLCASSYREKYEQYFGPGTRLTVT.

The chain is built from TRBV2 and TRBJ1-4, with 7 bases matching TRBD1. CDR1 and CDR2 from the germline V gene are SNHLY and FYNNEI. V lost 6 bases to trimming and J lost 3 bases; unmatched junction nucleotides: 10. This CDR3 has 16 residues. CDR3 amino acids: CASSRSTGSPNEKLFF. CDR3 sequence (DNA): TGTGCCAGCAGCCGCTCGACAGGGTCCCCTAATGAAAAACTGTTTTTT.

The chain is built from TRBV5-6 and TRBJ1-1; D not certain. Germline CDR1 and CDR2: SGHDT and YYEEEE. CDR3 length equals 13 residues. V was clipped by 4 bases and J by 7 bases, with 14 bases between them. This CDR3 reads CASSPSPGVEAFF. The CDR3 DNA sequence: TGTGCCAGCAGCCCGAGCCCCGGGGTTGAAGCTTTCTTT.

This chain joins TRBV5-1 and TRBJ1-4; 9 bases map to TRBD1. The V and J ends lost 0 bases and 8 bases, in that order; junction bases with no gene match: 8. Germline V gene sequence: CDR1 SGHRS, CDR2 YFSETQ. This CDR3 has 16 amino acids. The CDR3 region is CASSLGQGEVGEKLFF. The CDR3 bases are TGCGCCAGCAGCTTGGGACAGGGGGAGGTGGGAGAAAAACTGTTTTTT.

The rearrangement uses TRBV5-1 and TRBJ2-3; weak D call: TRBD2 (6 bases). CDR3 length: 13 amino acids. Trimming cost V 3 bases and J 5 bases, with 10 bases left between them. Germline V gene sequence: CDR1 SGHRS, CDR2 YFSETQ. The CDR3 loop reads CASSWEAGDTQYF. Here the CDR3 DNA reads TGCGCCAGCAGCTGGGAAGCGGGAGATACGCAGTATTTT.

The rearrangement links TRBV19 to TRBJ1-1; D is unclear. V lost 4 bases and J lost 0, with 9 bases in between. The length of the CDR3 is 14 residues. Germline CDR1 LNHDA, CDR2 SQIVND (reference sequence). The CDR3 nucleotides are TGTGCCAGTAGTAGACGGACGGTGAACACTGAAGCTTTCTTT. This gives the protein CASSRRTVNTEAFF. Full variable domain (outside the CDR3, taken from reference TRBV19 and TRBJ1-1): DGGITQSPKYLFRKEGQNVTLSCEQNLNHDAMYWYRQDPGQGLRLIYYSQIVNDFQKGDIAEGYSVSREKKESFPLTVTSAQKNPTAFYLCASSRRTVNTEAFFGQGTRLTVV.

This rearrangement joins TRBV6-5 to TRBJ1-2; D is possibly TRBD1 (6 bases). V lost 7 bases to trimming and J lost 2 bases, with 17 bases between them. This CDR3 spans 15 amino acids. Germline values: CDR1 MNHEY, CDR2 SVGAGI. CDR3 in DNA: TGTGCCAGCACCCGATTGGGGGCGAGGAACTATGGCTACACCTTC. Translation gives CASTRLGARNYGYTF.

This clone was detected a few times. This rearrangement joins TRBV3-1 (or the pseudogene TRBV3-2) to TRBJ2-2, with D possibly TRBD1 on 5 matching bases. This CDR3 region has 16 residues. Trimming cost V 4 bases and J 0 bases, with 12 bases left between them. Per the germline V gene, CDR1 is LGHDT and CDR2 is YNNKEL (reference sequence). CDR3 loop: CASSPRQLTNTGELFF. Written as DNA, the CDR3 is TGTGCCAGCAGCCCCCGACAGTTAACGAACACCGGGGAGCTGTTTTTT.

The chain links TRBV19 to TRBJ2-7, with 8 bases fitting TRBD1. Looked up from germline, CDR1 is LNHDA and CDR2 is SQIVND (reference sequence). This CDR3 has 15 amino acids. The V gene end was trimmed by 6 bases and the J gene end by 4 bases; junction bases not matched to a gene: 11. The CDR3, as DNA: TGTGCCAGTAGCGGATCCGGACAGGGCGTTTACGAGCAGTACTTC. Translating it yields CASSGSGQGVYEQYF.

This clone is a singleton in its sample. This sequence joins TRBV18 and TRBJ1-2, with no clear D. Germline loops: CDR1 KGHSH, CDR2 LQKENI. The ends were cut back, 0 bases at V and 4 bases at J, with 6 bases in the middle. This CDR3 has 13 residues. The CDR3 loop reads CASSPPASYGYTF. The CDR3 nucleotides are TGTGCCAGCTCACCACCGGCAAGCTATGGCTACACCTTC.

In DNA, the CDR3 is TGTGCCAGCAGTACAGGGGGGGGTGGAAACACCATATATTTT. As protein: CASSTGGGGNTIYF. This chain joins TRBV2 and TRBJ1-3; 8 nucleotides agree with TRBD1. This CDR3 region has 14 residues. The V segment lost 5 bases and the J segment 3 bases; nucleotides outside the gene matches: 3. From germline, CDR1 is SNHLY and CDR2 FYNNEI.

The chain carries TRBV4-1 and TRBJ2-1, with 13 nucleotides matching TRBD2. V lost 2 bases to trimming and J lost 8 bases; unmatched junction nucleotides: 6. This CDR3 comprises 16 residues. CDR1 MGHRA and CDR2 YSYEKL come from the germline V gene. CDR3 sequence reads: CASSQITSGGADEQFF. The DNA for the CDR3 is TGCGCCAGCAGCCAAATTACTAGCGGGGGGGCCGATGAGCAGTTCTTC.

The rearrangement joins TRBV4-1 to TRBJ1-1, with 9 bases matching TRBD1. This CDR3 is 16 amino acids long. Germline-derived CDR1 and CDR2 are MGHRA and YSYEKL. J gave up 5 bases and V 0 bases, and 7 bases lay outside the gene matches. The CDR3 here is CASSQEGRGTGTEAFF. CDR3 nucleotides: TGCGCCAGCAGCCAAGAAGGAAGGGGGACAGGGACTGAAGCTTTCTTT.

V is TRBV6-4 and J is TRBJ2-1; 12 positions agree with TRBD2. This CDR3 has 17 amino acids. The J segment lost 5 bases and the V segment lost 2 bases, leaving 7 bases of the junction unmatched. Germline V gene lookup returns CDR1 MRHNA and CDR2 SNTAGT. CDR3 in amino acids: CASSDRLAGGGDNEQFF. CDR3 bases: TGTGCCAGCAGTGACCGGCTAGCGGGAGGGGGAGACAATGAGCAGTTCTTC.

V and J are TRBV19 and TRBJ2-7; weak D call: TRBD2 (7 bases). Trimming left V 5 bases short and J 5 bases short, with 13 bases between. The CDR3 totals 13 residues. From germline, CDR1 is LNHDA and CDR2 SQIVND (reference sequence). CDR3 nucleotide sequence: TGTGCCAGTAGTTCTCTCGGGGGGCACGAGCAGTACTTC. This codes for CASSSLGGHEQYF.

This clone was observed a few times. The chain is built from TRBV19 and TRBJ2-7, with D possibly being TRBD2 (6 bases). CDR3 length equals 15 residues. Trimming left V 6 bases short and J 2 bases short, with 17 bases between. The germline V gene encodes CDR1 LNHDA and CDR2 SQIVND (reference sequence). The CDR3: CASRGSGGNPYEQYF. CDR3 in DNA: TGTGCCAGTAGGGGTTCAGGCGGGAATCCCTACGAGCAGTACTTC.

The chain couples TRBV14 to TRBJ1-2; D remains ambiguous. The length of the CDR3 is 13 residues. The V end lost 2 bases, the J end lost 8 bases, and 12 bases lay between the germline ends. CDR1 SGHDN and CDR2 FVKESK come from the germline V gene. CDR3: CASSQHRLEGYTF. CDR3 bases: TGTGCCAGCAGCCAACACCGTCTGGAGGGCTACACCTTC.

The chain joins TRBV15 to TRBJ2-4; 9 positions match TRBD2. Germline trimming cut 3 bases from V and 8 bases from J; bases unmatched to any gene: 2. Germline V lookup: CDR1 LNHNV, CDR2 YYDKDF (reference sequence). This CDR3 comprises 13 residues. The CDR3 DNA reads TGTGCCACCAGCAGTAGCGGGAGTTACATTCAGTACTTC. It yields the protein CATSSSGSYIQYF.

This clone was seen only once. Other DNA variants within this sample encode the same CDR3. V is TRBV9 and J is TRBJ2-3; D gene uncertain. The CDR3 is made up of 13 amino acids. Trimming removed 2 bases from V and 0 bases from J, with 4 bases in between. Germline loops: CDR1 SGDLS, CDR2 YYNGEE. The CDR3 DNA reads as TGTGCCAGCAGCGTTACAAGCACAGATACGCAGTATTTT. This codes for CASSVTSTDTQYF.